The 15 T cell receptor beta chains reported below all come from one sample, sequenced in a study of type 1 and type 2 diabetes patients. Genomic DNA was the PCR template. The TCR beta CDR3 region was amplified using 30 forward and 13 reverse primers. MiXCR was run by TCRdb on the multiplex PCR reads, yielding one entry per CDR3 protein. The data contain some 250,000 distinct CDR3 sequences, roughly 48% of them seen just once; the ten biggest clones take up roughly 15%. The sequenced sample consisted of peripheral blood mononuclear cells (PBMCs). Source of these receptors: a man aged 18 to 29 with type 2 diabetes.

This clonotype was counted a few times. The chain links TRBV7-9 to TRBJ1-6; 7 nucleotides line up with TRBD1. The CDR3 loop spans 16 amino acids. The germline gives CDR1 SEHNR, CDR2 FQNEAQ (reference sequence). With 1 base clipped from V and 5 bases from J, the junction kept 5 bases outside the gene matches. For the CDR3, the DNA is TGTGCCAGCAGCTTAGAGACAGGGACAAATAATTCACCCCTCCACTTT. Translated, it gives CASSLETGTNNSPLHF.

The chain employs TRBV4-1 and TRBJ1-6; D remains unclear. The CDR3 is made up of 15 amino acids. Trimming cost V 1 base and J 7 bases, with 11 bases left between them. CDR1 MGHRA and CDR2 YSYEKL come from the germline V gene. The CDR3 sequence is CASSQGQIGNSPLHF. DNA for the CDR3: TGCGCCAGCAGCCAAGGGCAGATTGGGAATTCACCCCTCCACTTT.

The chain joins TRBV7-2 to TRBJ2-7; D tentatively reads TRBD1 or TRBD2 (7 bases each). The germline CDR1 and CDR2 sequences are SGHTA and FQGNSA. The CDR3 spans 13 residues. V was pared by 3 bases and J by 6 bases, with 12 bases between. The CDR3 DNA sequence: TGTGCCAGCAGCTTTGGCAGGGGGGGCGAGCAGTACTTC. Translated: CASSFGRGGEQYF.

In its sample, this clonotype was seen a few times. The genes are TRBV24-1 and TRBJ2-7; D may be TRBD2 (6 bases). V lost 3 bases and J 0 bases, leaving 8 bases between the germline ends. Germline loops: CDR1 KGHDR, CDR2 SFDVKD. The CDR3 spans 14 residues. Here the CDR3 DNA reads TGTGCCACCAGTGATGTCGGGAGCTCCTACGAGCAGTACTTC. Protein: CATSDVGSSYEQYF.

This clonotype was recorded at least ten times. The gene calls are TRBV24-1 and TRBJ2-5; no clear D. Germline CDR1 reads KGHDR; CDR2 reads SFDVKD. The V end was cut by 7 bases, the J end by 3 bases, with 5 bases between. The CDR3 length is 11 residues. The CDR3 reads CATSREETQYF. The CDR3 DNA reads as TGTGCCACCAGCCGTGAAGAGACCCAGTACTTC.

This clonotype occurred a few times. The gene calls are TRBV6-6 and TRBJ2-7, with D possibly being TRBD2 (5 bases). The CDR3 spans 14 residues. Germline V gene sequence: CDR1 MNHNY, CDR2 SVGAGI (reference sequence). V shed 2 bases and J shed 1 base, with 9 bases lying between them. CDR3 in amino acids: CASSYTPGSYEQYF. CDR3 sequence (DNA): TGTGCCAGCAGTTACACTCCGGGATCCTACGAGCAGTACTTC.

V gene TRBV15 combines with J gene TRBJ1-3, with D uncertain. The V end lost 3 bases, the J end lost 0 bases, and 6 bases lay between the germline ends. Germline-derived CDR1 and CDR2 are LNHNV and YYDKDF (reference sequence). This CDR3 spans 14 amino acids. CDR3 in amino acids: CATSSPNSGNTIYF. CDR3 nucleotide sequence: TGTGCCACCAGCAGTCCCAACTCTGGAAACACCATATATTTT.

This clonotype was seen a handful of times. The gene calls are TRBV29-1 and TRBJ1-1; no reliable D call. The CDR3 is made up of 11 amino acids. In germline, CDR1 is SQVTM, CDR2 ANQGSEA. Trimming pared 6 bases from V and 2 bases from J, leaving 7 bases between. The CDR3, as DNA: TGCAGCGTCCTTCTTAACACTGAAGCTTTCTTT. Encoded protein: CSVLLNTEAFF.

This clonotype showed up just a few times. The genes are TRBV5-1 and TRBJ2-3; perhaps TRBD1 as D (6 bases). The V end was cut by 0 bases, the J end by 10 bases, with 9 bases between. Per germline, CDR1 SGHRS and CDR2 YFSETQ. The CDR3 has 12 residues. In DNA form, the CDR3 reads TGCGCCAGCAGCTTGGAGGGACACCCGCAGTATTTT. This encodes CASSLEGHPQYF. The variable domain in full, with the rest retrieved from reference TRBV5-1 and TRBJ2-3, is KAGVTQTPRYLIKTRGQQVTLSCSPISGHRSVSWYQQTPGQGLQFLFEYFSETQRNKGNFPGRFSGRQFSNSRSEMNVSTLELGDSALYLCASSLEGHPQYFGPGTRLTVL.

In DNA, the CDR3 is TGTGCCAGCCGGGGCTATGTGAGCGTTTCCGAGCAGTACTTC. It encodes CASRGYVSVSEQYF. V gene TRBV2 combines with J gene TRBJ2-7; D is possibly TRBD1 or TRBD2 (5 bases each). Trimming removed 8 bases from V and 6 bases from J, with 20 bases in between. The CDR3 covers 14 residues. CDR1 is SNHLY and CDR2 is FYNNEI in the germline V gene. Filled out from reference TRBV2 and TRBJ2-7, the complete variable domain reads EPEVTQTPSHQVTQMGQEVILRCVPISNHLYFYWYRQILGQKVEFLVSFYNNEISEKSEIFDDQFSVERPDGSNFTLKIRSTKLEDSAMYFCASRGYVSVSEQYFGPGTRLTVT.

V usage is TRBV2 and J usage is TRBJ2-2, with D perhaps TRBD2 (5 bases). CDR3 size: 15 residues. Germline lookup yields CDR1 SNHLY and CDR2 FYNNEI. V was cut by 3 bases and J by 5 bases, with 13 bases left in between. The CDR3 DNA sequence: TGTGCCAGCAGTGACCGAGGGCCCTATACCGGGGAGCTGTTTTTT. Protein: CASSDRGPYTGELFF.

The genes are TRBV7-6 and TRBJ2-1, with D uncertain. CDR3 length: 14 residues. CDR1 SGHVS and CDR2 FNYEAQ come from the germline V gene. Trimming took off 5 bases at V and 9 bases at J, with 17 bases between the two ends. CDR3 sequence (DNA): TGTGCCAGCAGCGCCCCTTTAGATCGAGGTGAGCAGTTCTTC. Translated: CASSAPLDRGEQFF.

This clonotype was seen only a few times. V gene TRBV19 combines with J gene TRBJ1-6, with 7 nucleotides matching TRBD1. Germline assignment: CDR1 LNHDA and CDR2 SQIVND (reference sequence). V dropped 5 bases and J dropped 10; count of bases not matched to a gene: 5. The CDR3 covers 13 residues. CDR3 region: CASSWDRGSPLHF. The CDR3 region has the DNA TGTGCCAGTAGTTGGGACAGAGGATCACCCCTCCACTTT. Using reference TRBV19 and TRBJ1-6 for the parts outside the CDR3, the full variable domain is DGGITQSPKYLFRKEGQNVTLSCEQNLNHDAMYWYRQDPGQGLRLIYYSQIVNDFQKGDIAEGYSVSREKKESFPLTVTSAQKNPTAFYLCASSWDRGSPLHFGNGTRLTVT.

This clonotype has a single count. The chain combines TRBV4-3 with TRBJ1-2; possible D gene TRBD1, 6 bases. Germline CDR1 LGHNA, CDR2 YSLEER. The CDR3 sequence is 15 residues long. V was cut by 0 bases and J by 6 bases, with 14 bases left in between. Here the CDR3 reads CASSQDDRKVDGYTF. As DNA, the CDR3 is TGCGCCAGCAGCCAAGATGACAGGAAAGTGGATGGCTACACCTTC.

This clonotype was seen ten or more times. The chain employs TRBV25-1 and TRBJ2-5; D unresolved. The CDR3 contains 10 residues. V lost 6 bases and J lost 5, with 4 bases in between. The V gene's germline CDR1 is MGHDK and CDR2 SYGVNS. DNA for the CDR3: TGTGCCAGCAGCTGGGAGACCCAGTACTTC. Translating it yields CASSWETQYF.